The rows below give T cell receptor beta chains drawn from one sample of a study of T-cell memory formation after mild COVID-19. TCRdb re-analysed the 5' RACE reads in MiXCR, keeping a single row per CDR3 protein. The table records around 370,000 distinct CDR3 sequences, 21% of them present only once. Sequencing used PBMCs or a T cell subset sorted from them (not recorded which). The receptors were sampled from an adult woman who had mild COVID-19 (a few samples of this study predate the infection). Cell type and time point are not known. Each CDR3 is given with its conserved first and last residue. The order of the fields is J gene, V gene, clone size, D gene, CDR3 protein, CDR3 DNA. D genes are given only for firm matches. Where a row states a size, it is once, few, many or the class of an expanded clone; other rows omit it.

J gene: TRBJ2-6
V gene: TRBV5-1
clone size: NA
D gene: NA
CDR3 protein: CASSFSRDGLSGANVLTF
CDR3 DNA: TGCGCCAGCAGCTTTTCCCGGGACGGCCTCTCTGGGGCCAACGTCCTGACTTTC

J gene: TRBJ2-7
V gene: TRBV5-5
clone size: few
D gene: NA
CDR3 protein: CASSSGGESSYEQYF
CDR3 DNA: TGTGCCAGCAGCTCGGGTGGGGAGAGCTCCTACGAGCAGTACTTC

J gene: TRBJ1-1
V gene: TRBV12-5
clone size: NA
D gene: NA
CDR3 protein: CASGFHGGHSGAFF
CDR3 DNA: TGTGCTAGTGGTTTCCACGGGGGACACTCGGGAGCTTTCTTT

J gene: TRBJ2-7
V gene: TRBV5-4
clone size: NA
D gene: NA
CDR3 protein: CASSEGGQRYEQYF
CDR3 DNA: TGTGCCAGCAGCGAGGGAGGACAGAGATACGAGCAGTACTTC

J gene: TRBJ1-2
V gene: TRBV12-3/TRBV12-4
clone size: NA
D gene: NA
CDR3 protein: CASSQNIQGFGYTF
CDR3 DNA: TGTGCCAGCAGTCAAAACATACAGGGATTTGGCTACACCTTC

J gene: TRBJ1-5
V gene: TRBV9
clone size: NA
D gene: TRBD1
CDR3 protein: CASSAGGDSRNQPQHF
CDR3 DNA: TGTGCCAGCAGCGCCGGAGGGGACAGTCGCAATCAGCCCCAGCATTTT

J gene: TRBJ2-1
V gene: TRBV4-3
clone size: NA
D gene: TRBD2
CDR3 protein: CASSRRTSGSVASYNEQFF
CDR3 DNA: TGCGCCAGCAGCCGCCGGACTAGCGGGAGTGTCGCCTCCTACAATGAGCAGTTCTTC

J gene: TRBJ1-5
V gene: TRBV12-3/TRBV12-4
clone size: few
D gene: NA
CDR3 protein: CASTRGVRNQPQHF
CDR3 DNA: TGTGCCAGCACTCGGGGAGTCAGAAATCAGCCCCAGCATTTT

J gene: TRBJ2-1
V gene: TRBV11-2
clone size: few
D gene: NA
CDR3 protein: CASSLDAWGGDNGEQFF
CDR3 DNA: TGTGCCAGCAGCTTAGATGCGTGGGGGGGCGATAACGGTGAGCAGTTCTTC

J gene: TRBJ2-4
V gene: TRBV20-1
clone size: few
D gene: TRBD2
CDR3 protein: CSARDAGGGLSIQYF
CDR3 DNA: TGCAGTGCTAGAGATGCAGGCGGGGGATTAAGCATTCAGTACTTC

J gene: TRBJ1-5
V gene: TRBV4-1
clone size: few
D gene: NA
CDR3 protein: CASSQDGGQPQHF
CDR3 DNA: TGCGCCAGCAGCCAAGACGGGGGTCAGCCCCAGCATTTT

J gene: TRBJ2-1
V gene: TRBV5-1
clone size: few
D gene: TRBD2
CDR3 protein: CASSRSSGRIGNEQFF
CDR3 DNA: TGCGCCAGCAGCCGATCTAGCGGGAGAATAGGGAATGAGCAGTTCTTC

J gene: TRBJ2-7
V gene: TRBV20-1
clone size: NA
D gene: NA
CDR3 protein: CSAVGQVTRDEQYF
CDR3 DNA: TGCAGTGCCGTGGGACAAGTCACAAGGGACGAGCAGTACTTC

J gene: TRBJ2-5
V gene: TRBV20-1
clone size: NA
D gene: TRBD2
CDR3 protein: CSARPIGLGDETQYF
CDR3 DNA: TGCAGTGCTAGACCGATCGGACTAGGAGACGAGACCCAGTACTTC

J gene: TRBJ1-5
V gene: TRBV7-2
clone size: many
D gene: TRBD1
CDR3 protein: CASSLNRGMGQPQHF
CDR3 DNA: TGTGCCAGCAGCTTAAACAGGGGGATGGGTCAGCCCCAGCATTTT

J gene: TRBJ2-1
V gene: TRBV29-1
clone size: many
D gene: TRBD2
CDR3 protein: CSVAAGDNEQFF
CDR3 DNA: TGCAGCGTTGCGGCGGGGGACAATGAGCAGTTCTTC

J gene: TRBJ2-7
V gene: TRBV28
clone size: NA
D gene: NA
CDR3 protein: CASRPPGGDEQYF
CDR3 DNA: TGTGCCAGCAGACCGCCCGGAGGGGACGAGCAGTACTTC

J gene: TRBJ2-7
V gene: TRBV7-6
clone size: NA
D gene: NA
CDR3 protein: CASSLPGAGATYEQYF
CDR3 DNA: TGTGCCAGCAGCTTACCAGGGGCCGGGGCCACCTACGAGCAGTACTTC

J gene: TRBJ2-3
V gene: TRBV23-1
clone size: NA
D gene: TRBD1
CDR3 protein: CASSQGDRGPADTQYF
CDR3 DNA: TGCGCCAGCAGTCAGGGGGACAGGGGGCCGGCAGATACGCAGTATTTT

J gene: TRBJ1-1
V gene: TRBV6-6
clone size: NA
D gene: NA
CDR3 protein: CASTVAGSGASTEAFF
CDR3 DNA: TGTGCCAGCACCGTTGCGGGCTCGGGGGCTAGTACTGAAGCTTTCTTT

J gene: TRBJ2-1
V gene: TRBV7-3
clone size: NA
D gene: TRBD2
CDR3 protein: CASSYAGGPDNEQFF
CDR3 DNA: TGTGCCAGCAGCTACGCGGGGGGGCCGGACAATGAGCAGTTCTTC

J gene: TRBJ2-1
V gene: TRBV12-3/TRBV12-4
clone size: many
D gene: NA
CDR3 protein: CASSLGGGAPSSYNEQFF
CDR3 DNA: TGTGCCAGCAGTTTAGGGGGTGGGGCGCCGAGCTCCTACAATGAGCAGTTCTTC

J gene: TRBJ2-5
V gene: TRBV5-1
clone size: NA
D gene: NA
CDR3 protein: CASSFASRNQETQYF
CDR3 DNA: TGCGCCAGCAGCTTCGCTAGCAGGAACCAAGAGACCCAGTACTTC

J gene: TRBJ1-1
V gene: TRBV4-1
clone size: few
D gene: NA
CDR3 protein: CASSHSQGENTEAFF
CDR3 DNA: TGCGCCAGCAGCCATTCACAGGGTGAGAACACTGAAGCTTTCTTT

J gene: TRBJ2-5
V gene: TRBV7-9
clone size: few
D gene: NA
CDR3 protein: CASGGETQYF
CDR3 DNA: TGTGCCAGCGGGGGAGAGACCCAGTACTTC

J gene: TRBJ1-1
V gene: TRBV25-1
clone size: NA
D gene: NA
CDR3 protein: CASSESFRAFF
CDR3 DNA: TGTGCCAGCAGTGAAAGTTTTCGGGCTTTCTTT